This TCR beta chain was identified in a study of human T cells and chemical hapten exposure. For the study at large: Alopecia universalis, totalis or areata was present in patients who were mostly female.

Time point of the sample: patch test 2, 6 weeks after DPC sensitization. Treatment noted: therapeutic diphenylcyclopropenone sensitization with weekly scalp DPC. TCRdb processed the RACE reads anew with MiXCR; each CDR3 protein has one entry. The data show about 96,000 distinct CDR3 sequences, 7% to 10% seen once. Per germline, CDR1 LGHDT and CDR2 YNNKEL (reference sequence). Losses at the gene ends were 4 bases for V and 0 bases for J; bases not matched to a gene: 2. The CDR3 is made up of 14 amino acids. Study outcomes and limitations: Since the donors had alopecia, their immune response may not be the same as that of healthy people. Expanded TCRs showed more large CDR3 clusters than pre-sensitization or healthy control sets. No change in TCRs above 1 in 1000 frequency was produced by DPC sensitization.

This clonotype was recorded many times. Its antigen is as yet unknown. Sequences were derived from whole blood, sampled in connection with sensitization to the hapten diphenylcyclopropenone (DPC). The chain uses TRBV3-1 and TRBJ2-5; 7 bases fit TRBD1. The origin of this receptor is a middle-aged woman with alopecia areata. Some clones in this sample may be carry-over from other donors' samples. The CDR3 here is CASSRGGNQETQYF. The CDR3 DNA is TGTGCCAGCAGCCGAGGGGGCAACCAAGAGACCCAGTACTTC.